This T cell receptor (beta chain) originates from a study of CD8+ T cells in alopecia areata. As for the study in general: At a dose of 5 to 10 mg twice daily, oral tofacitinib was given to treated patients. Tofacitinib exposure lasted 6 to 18 months, followed by 6 months off drug.

Germline lookup yields CDR1 LNHDA and CDR2 SQIVND (reference sequence). CDR3 length: 20 amino acids. V lost 5 bases, J lost 0 bases, and 16 bases stayed unmatched. Once RNA had been extracted, it was reverse transcribed into cDNA to act as the sequencing template. The method was immunoSEQ multiplex PCR; TCRdb's version includes in-frame clones alone and lacks a portion of them. This sample has more than 200,000 clones, with approximately 72% found just once. The treatment: oral pan-JAK inhibitor, 5-10 mg twice daily. Alopecia areata patients had lesional scalp punch biopsies and peripheral blood taken from them. Both CD4+ and CD8+ T cells were separated by sorting PBMCs. Ten or more counts support this clone.

This sample comprised CD4+ T cells sorted from blood, obtained at roughly week 45, from a patient treated with tofacitinib. The chain employs TRBV19 and TRBJ2-1; TRBD1 agrees at 10 bases. This receptor was taken from a human donor with alopecia areata. In DNA, the CDR3 is TGTGCCAGTAGTTCATACCCGGGACAGGGGCACAGGGGCTCCTACAATGAGCAGTTCTTC. It encodes CASSSYPGQGHRGSYNEQFF.